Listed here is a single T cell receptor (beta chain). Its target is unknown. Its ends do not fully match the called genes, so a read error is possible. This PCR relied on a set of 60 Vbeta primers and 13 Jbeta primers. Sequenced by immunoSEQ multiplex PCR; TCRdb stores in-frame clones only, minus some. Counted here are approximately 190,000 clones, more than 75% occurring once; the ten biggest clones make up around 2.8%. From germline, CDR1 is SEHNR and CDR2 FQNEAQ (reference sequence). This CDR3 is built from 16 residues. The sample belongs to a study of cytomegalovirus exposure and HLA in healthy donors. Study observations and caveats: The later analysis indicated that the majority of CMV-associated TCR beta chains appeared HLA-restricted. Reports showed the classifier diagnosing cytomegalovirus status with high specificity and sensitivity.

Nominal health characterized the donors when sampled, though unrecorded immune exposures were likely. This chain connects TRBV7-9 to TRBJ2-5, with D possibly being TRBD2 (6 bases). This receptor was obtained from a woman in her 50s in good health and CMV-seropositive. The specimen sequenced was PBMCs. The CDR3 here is CSSSLVLAGKGKTQYF. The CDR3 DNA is TGTTCCAGCAGCTTAGTGTTGGCGGGGAAGGGAAAGACCCAGTACTTC. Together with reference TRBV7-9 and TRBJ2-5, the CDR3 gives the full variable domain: DTGVSQNPRHKITKRGQNVTFRCDPISEHNRLYWYRQTLGQGPEFLTYFQNEAQLEKSRLLSDRFSAERPKGSFSTLEIQRTEQGDSAMYLCSSSLVLAGKGKTQYFGPGTRLLVL.